This T cell receptor (beta chain) was obtained from a study of T cells after yellow fever vaccination. On the study more broadly: Preparation used SMART-Seq v4 Ultra Low Input for the low-cell-number fractions.

One entry per CDR3 protein, called by TCRdb with MiXCR from the 5' RACE reads. The sample includes some 390,000 distinct CDR3 sequences, 6% to 8% seen only once; the top ten take about 15%. The CDR3 extends over 14 amino acids. Trimming cost V 1 base and J 8 bases; bases outside gene matches: 5. The germline V gene encodes CDR1 SNHLY and CDR2 FYNNEI. This clonotype occurred a few times. The sample in question was PBMCs, obtained 5 days after the yellow fever booster vaccination. This clonotype was sampled from a man younger than 45 who received the YFV17D yellow fever vaccine. The V call is TRBV2, the J call TRBJ2-1; TRBD2 aligns across 7 bases. Here the CDR3 reads CASSEDTSAHEQFF. The CDR3 DNA is TGTGCCAGCAGTGAAGATACTAGCGCCCATGAGCAGTTCTTC. Looking up the rest from reference TRBV2 and TRBJ2-1 gives the full variable domain: EPEVTQTPSHQVTQMGQEVILRCVPISNHLYFYWYRQILGQKVEFLVSFYNNEISEKSEIFDDQFSVERPDGSNFTLKIRSTKLEDSAMYFCASSEDTSAHEQFFGPGTRLTVL.